The source of this T cell receptor (beta chain) is a study of blood T cell repertoires in COVID-19. In the study overall: Acute and convalescent COVID-19 specimens originated in the United States, Italy and Spain. PBMCs, B-cell-depleted T cells, or T cells provided the cDNA or gDNA that made up the material.

The CDR3 totals 18 residues. Trimming cost V 3 bases and J 6 bases; bases outside gene matches: 16. Germline assignment: CDR1 SNHLY and CDR2 FYNNEI. Original methodology: Estimated nucleated cell counts came from reference gene primer amplification. The method was immunoSEQ multiplex PCR; TCRdb's version includes in-frame clones alone and lacks a portion of them. The D gene and trimming were derived from the DNA, and the V and J assignments and clone size from that table. The table includes tens of thousands of clones, roughly 80% detected once. This clone has more than one count but fewer than ten. Sequencing was performed on peripheral blood. The chain carries TRBV2 and TRBJ1-4; TRBD1 matches 7 bases. This TCR derives from a woman in her fifties or sixties with acute or convalescent COVID-19. The CDR3 coding sequence is TGTGCCAGCAGTGATTTAGGGGGCAACCCCTGGAGTGATGAAAAACTGTTTTTT. It specifies CASSDLGGNPWSDEKLFF.